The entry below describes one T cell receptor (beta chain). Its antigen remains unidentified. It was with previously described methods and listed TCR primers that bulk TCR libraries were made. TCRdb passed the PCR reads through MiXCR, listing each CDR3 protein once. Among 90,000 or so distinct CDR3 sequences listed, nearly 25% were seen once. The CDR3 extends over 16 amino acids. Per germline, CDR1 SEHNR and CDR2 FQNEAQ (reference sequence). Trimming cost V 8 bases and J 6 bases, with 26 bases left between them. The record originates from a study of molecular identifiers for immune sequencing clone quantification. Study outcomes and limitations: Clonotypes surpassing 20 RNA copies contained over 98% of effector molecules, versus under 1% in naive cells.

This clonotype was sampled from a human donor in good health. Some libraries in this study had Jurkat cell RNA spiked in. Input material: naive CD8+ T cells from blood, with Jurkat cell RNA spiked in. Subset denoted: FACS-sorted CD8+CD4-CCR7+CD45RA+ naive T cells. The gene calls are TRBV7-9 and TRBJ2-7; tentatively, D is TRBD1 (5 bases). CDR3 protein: CASGSTPGSPRGEQYF. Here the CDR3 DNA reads TGTGCCAGCGGCTCGACCCCCGGCAGCCCAAGGGGCGAGCAGTACTTC.